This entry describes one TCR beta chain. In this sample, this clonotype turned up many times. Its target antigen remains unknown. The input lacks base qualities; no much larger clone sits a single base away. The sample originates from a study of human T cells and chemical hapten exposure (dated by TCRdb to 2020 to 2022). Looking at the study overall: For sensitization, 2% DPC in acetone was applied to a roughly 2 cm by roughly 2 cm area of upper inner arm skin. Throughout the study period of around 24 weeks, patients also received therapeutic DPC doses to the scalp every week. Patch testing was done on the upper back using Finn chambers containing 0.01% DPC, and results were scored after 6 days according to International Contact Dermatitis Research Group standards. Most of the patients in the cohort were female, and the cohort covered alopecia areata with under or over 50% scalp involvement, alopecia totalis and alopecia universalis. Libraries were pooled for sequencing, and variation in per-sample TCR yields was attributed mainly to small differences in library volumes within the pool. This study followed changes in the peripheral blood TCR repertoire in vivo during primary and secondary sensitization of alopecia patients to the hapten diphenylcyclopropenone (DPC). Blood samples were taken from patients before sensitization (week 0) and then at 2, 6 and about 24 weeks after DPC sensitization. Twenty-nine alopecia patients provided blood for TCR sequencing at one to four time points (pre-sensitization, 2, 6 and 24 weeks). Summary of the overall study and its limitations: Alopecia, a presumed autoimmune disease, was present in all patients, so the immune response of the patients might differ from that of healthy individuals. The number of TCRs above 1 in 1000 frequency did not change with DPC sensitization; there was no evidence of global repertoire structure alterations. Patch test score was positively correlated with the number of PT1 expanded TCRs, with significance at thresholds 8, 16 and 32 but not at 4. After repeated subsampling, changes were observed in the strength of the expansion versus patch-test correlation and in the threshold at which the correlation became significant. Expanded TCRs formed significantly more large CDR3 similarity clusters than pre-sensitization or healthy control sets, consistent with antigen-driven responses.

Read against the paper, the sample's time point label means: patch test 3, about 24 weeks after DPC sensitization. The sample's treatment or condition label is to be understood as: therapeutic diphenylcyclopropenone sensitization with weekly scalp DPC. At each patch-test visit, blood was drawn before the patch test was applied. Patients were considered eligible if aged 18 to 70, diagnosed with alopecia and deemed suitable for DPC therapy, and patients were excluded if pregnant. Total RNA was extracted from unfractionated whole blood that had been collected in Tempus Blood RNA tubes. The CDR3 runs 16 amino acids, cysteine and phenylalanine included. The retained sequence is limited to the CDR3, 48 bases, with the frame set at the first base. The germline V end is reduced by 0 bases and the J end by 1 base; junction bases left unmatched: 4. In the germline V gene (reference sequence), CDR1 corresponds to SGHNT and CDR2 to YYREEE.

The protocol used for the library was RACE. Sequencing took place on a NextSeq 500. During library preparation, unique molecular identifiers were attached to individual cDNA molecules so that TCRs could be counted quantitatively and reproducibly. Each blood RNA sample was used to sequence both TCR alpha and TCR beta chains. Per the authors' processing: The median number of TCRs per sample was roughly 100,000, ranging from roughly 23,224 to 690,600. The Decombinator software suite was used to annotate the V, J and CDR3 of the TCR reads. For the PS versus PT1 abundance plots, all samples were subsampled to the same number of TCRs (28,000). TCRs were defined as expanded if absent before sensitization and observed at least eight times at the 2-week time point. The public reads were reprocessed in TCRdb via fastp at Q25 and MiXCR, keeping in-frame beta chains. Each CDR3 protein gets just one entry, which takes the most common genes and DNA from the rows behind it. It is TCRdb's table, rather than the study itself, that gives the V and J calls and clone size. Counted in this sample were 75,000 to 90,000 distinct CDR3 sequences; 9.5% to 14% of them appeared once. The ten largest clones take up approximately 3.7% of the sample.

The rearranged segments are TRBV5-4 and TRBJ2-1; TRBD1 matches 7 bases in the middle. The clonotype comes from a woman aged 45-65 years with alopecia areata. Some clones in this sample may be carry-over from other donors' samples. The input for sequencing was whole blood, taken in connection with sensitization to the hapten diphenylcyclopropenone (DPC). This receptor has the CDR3 CASSLEGGRSYNEQFF. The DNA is TGTGCCAGCAGCTTGGAAGGGGGCCGGTCCTACAATGAGCAGTTCTTC.